The rows below give T cell receptor beta chains drawn from one sample of a study of PD-L1 blockade in urothelial cancer. Libraries were prepared by immunoSEQ multiplex PCR; TCRdb keeps only in-frame clonotypes and omits some of them. The repertoire holds 55,000 to 70,000 clones, with about 80% as singletons. The sequenced sample was PBMCs, obtained around atezolizumab (anti-PD-L1) treatment. Receptor source: a man aged 65-85 years with urothelial cancer. Each CDR3 is given with its conserved first and last residue.

j_call v_call cdr3_aa
TRBJ2-1 TRBV7-3 CASSPRGGLASGSSSYNEQFF
TRBJ2-2 TRBV7-2 CASSPLAGGPTGELFF
TRBJ2-3 TRBV27 CASSFRPQDTQYF
TRBJ2-5 TRBV11-2 CASSFGGGAVQYF
TRBJ2-2 TRBV7-2 CASSLLAGGVGELFF
TRBJ2-5 TRBV18 CASSYGQEETQYF
TRBJ2-6 TRBV5-1 CASSLTARSGANVLTF
TRBJ1-3 TRBV9 CASSPQGQGGSGNTIYF
TRBJ1-5 TRBV28 CASSPRSGQANQPQHF
TRBJ1-5 TRBV30 CAWSRTGEAYSNQPQHF
TRBJ2-7 TRBV18 CASSPPGQGTDEQYF
TRBJ2-5 TRBV11-2 CASSNGDRGLETQYF
TRBJ2-3 TRBV10-3 CATRDSTQYF
TRBJ2-3 TRBV6-4 CASSDSGIHTDTQYF
TRBJ2-1 TRBV19 CASSRGSGVSSYNEQFF
TRBJ2-5 TRBV28 CASSKPGLAGGGETQYF
TRBJ2-7 TRBV19 CASSIIGTSGYEQYF
TRBJ2-5 TRBV11-2 CASSFTRGETQYF
TRBJ2-3 TRBV5-1 CASSSGLAGVADTQYF
TRBJ2-4 TRBV5-8 CASSPGGARLRAIAKNIQYF
TRBJ2-7 TRBV18 CASSTGVSSYEQYF
TRBJ2-3 TRBV2 CASRKAGLAASTDTQYF
TRBJ2-6 TRBV19 CASSIWQSGANVLTF
TRBJ1-5 TRBV2 CASSSNSNQPQHF
TRBJ2-3 TRBV30 CAWSAERASTDTQYF
TRBJ2-2 TRBV10-2 CASASRNTGELFF
TRBJ1-5 TRBV6-6 CASTGTGSGNQPQHF
TRBJ2-2 TRBV5-1 CASSWGDGELFF
TRBJ2-3 TRBV13 CASSPDRYTDTQYF
TRBJ1-5 TRBV2 CASTGGQYGEPQHF
TRBJ2-1 TRBV2 CASRTGQGDNEQFF
TRBJ2-1 TRBV15 CATSRGQGVVDEQFF
TRBJ1-1 TRBV5-1 CASSLGSGVATEAFF
TRBJ2-7 TRBV30 CAWSREPSYEQYF
TRBJ2-2 TRBV7-8 CASSLVSANTGELFF
TRBJ2-1 TRBV11-3 CASSLTGYNEQFF
TRBJ2-1 TRBV30 CAFGNSYNEQFF
TRBJ1-3 TRBV5-5 CASSLDRGGGNTIYF
TRBJ1-2 TRBV2 CASSDHRIGYTF
TRBJ2-5 TRBV7-9 CASSSPRSETQYF
TRBJ2-7 TRBV7-8 CASSLAGTSGMSSYEQYF
TRBJ2-2 TRBV28 CASSLAKGRRTGELFF
TRBJ1-4 TRBV5-1 CASSLTRGSNEKLFF
TRBJ2-3 TRBV29-1 CSGLAGGQADTQYF
TRBJ2-5 TRBV5-8 CASSLRLAGKETQYF
TRBJ2-5 TRBV2 CASSAASGRVETQYF
TRBJ2-1 TRBV19 CASSIRGHLAGAYNEQFF